What follows are 19 T cell receptor beta chains derived from one specimen sequenced in a study of T cell responses to AZD1222 COVID-19 vaccine. TCRdb's table, derived via immunoSEQ multiplex PCR, lists solely in-frame clones and lacks some. The table shows 90,000 to 110,000 clones, with approximately 91% occurring only once. Sequenced here: peripheral blood, sampled on day 0 of MenACWY control vaccination. The receptors come from an adult in good health.

The genes are TRBV28 and TRBJ1-3; TRBD1 matches 7 bases. The length of the CDR3 is 14 residues. Trimming took 4 bases from V and 4 from J; bases not matched to a gene: 4. The germline gives CDR1 MDHEN, CDR2 SYDVKM. CDR3 coding DNA: TGTGCCAGCAGTTCCCCGGGACAGGGAAACACCATATATTTT. It translates to CASSSPGQGNTIYF.

The rearrangement joins TRBV5-4 to TRBJ2-7, with 10 bases aligning to TRBD1. Germline V gives CDR1 SGHNT, CDR2 YYREEE (reference sequence). Trimming cost V 2 bases and J 2 bases; bases outside gene matches: 1. The CDR3 sequence is 14 residues long. CDR3 in amino acids: CASSFDRGPYEQYF. DNA of the CDR3: TGTGCCAGCAGCTTCGACAGGGGGCCCTACGAGCAGTACTTC.

V gene TRBV5-5 combines with J gene TRBJ1-2, with 11 bases matching TRBD1. The CDR3 is 15 amino acids. Losses at the gene ends were 4 bases for V and 8 bases for J; bases not matched to a gene: 10. Germline loops: CDR1 SGHKS, CDR2 YYEKEE (reference sequence). The DNA of the CDR3 is TGTGCCAGCAGCCTAAGAGGACAGGGGGCAGGGGGCTACACCTTC. Amino acid sequence: CASSLRGQGAGGYTF.

The chain uses TRBV20-1 and TRBJ2-7; D gene uncertain. Germline CDR1 is DFQATT and CDR2 is SNEGSKA (reference sequence). The CDR3 loop spans 8 amino acids. The V and J ends lost 3 bases and 7 bases respectively, with 1 base between them. The CDR3 is CSASEQYF. CDR3 DNA sequence: TGCAGTGCTAGTGAGCAGTACTTC.

This chain joins TRBV9 and TRBJ1-3; unclear D gene. CDR3 length: 15 residues. Trimming shortened V by 1 base and J by 0 bases, and 8 bases separated the two germline ends. Germline V gene data show CDR1 as SGDLS and CDR2 as YYNGEE. DNA of the CDR3: TGTGCCAGCAGCGTAAGCAGCGCCTCTGGAAACACCATATATTTT. Translated: CASSVSSASGNTIYF.

This clone occurred once. The V and J genes are TRBV19 and TRBJ2-7; perhaps TRBD2 as D (6 bases). This CDR3 is built from 11 residues. CDR1 is LNHDA, CDR2 SQIVND, per germline (reference sequence). Trimming cost V 6 bases and J 4 bases, with 7 bases left between them. The CDR3 loop reads CASRGGYEQYF. As DNA, the CDR3 is TGTGCCAGTAGGGGGGGTTACGAGCAGTACTTC.

This clone was picked up one time. The chain employs TRBV27 and TRBJ1-6; D perhaps matches TRBD1 (5 bases). Germline CDR1 and CDR2: MNHEY and SMNVEV (reference sequence). Trimming cost V 4 bases and J 3 bases, with 10 bases left between them. CDR3 length: 15 residues. The CDR3 is CASSSTGRYNSPLHF. CDR3 bases: TGTGCCAGCAGTTCTACAGGCCGCTATAATTCACCCCTCCACTTT.

The CDR3 DNA reads as TGTGCCAGCAGTTTGCAGGGAGAAGGTCAGCCCCAGCATTTT. Translating it yields CASSLQGEGQPQHF. The chain links TRBV28 to TRBJ1-5; D might be TRBD1 (5 bases). The germline gives CDR1 MDHEN, CDR2 SYDVKM. Between the trimmed V and J ends, which lost 3 bases and 6 bases, there was a span of 12 bases. CDR3 length: 14 amino acids. The full variable domain, with the rest looked up from reference TRBV28 and TRBJ1-5, is DVKVTQSSRYLVKRTGEKVFLECVQDMDHENMFWYRQDPGLGLRLIYFSYDVKMKEKGDIPEGYSVSREKKERFSLILESASTNQTSMYLCASSLQGEGQPQHFGDGTRLSIL.

A few counts support this clone. The gene calls are TRBV3-1 (or the pseudogene TRBV3-2) and TRBJ2-2; D is uncertain. Trimming removed 8 bases at V and 1 base at J, with 17 bases between. Germline assignment: CDR1 LGHDT and CDR2 YNNKEL (reference sequence). There are 16 residues in the CDR3. CDR3: CASANPLVKNTGELFF. The CDR3, as DNA: TGTGCCAGCGCCAATCCCCTAGTGAAGAACACCGGGGAGCTGTTTTTT.

The chain carries TRBV7-3 and TRBJ1-1; the match to TRBD1 covers 7 bases. V shed 3 bases and J 1 base; nucleotides not matched to a gene: 5. The germline gives CDR1 SGHTA, CDR2 FQGTGA. The CDR3 consists of 15 residues. The CDR3 nucleotides read TGTGCCAGCAGCTTCCGGGGACAGCCGAACACTGAAGCTTTCTTT. Protein product: CASSFRGQPNTEAFF.

The chain recombines TRBV7-2 with TRBJ1-2; D is ambiguous. The CDR3 covers 16 residues. V dropped 6 bases and J dropped 2 bases, with 19 bases sitting between them. Germline CDR1 and CDR2: SGHTA and FQGNSA. The CDR3 DNA sequence: TGTGCCAGCAGTCTAGGAGGTCAGGTAGAAAACTATGGCTACACCTTC. Translation gives CASSLGGQVENYGYTF.

On this clone: At one of its ends the junction is not consistent with the germline gene, which may arise from a read error. This chain connects TRBV2 to TRBJ1-5, with TRBD1 matching over 8 bases. The CDR3 runs 19 residues. Germline V CDR1 and CDR2: SNHLY, FYNNEI. Here the CDR3 reads CASSEGGNSGGLSNQPQHF. The CDR3 DNA reads TGTGCCAGCAGCGAAGGAGGGAATTCAGGGGGCCTGAGCAATCAGCCCCAGCATTTT. Full variable domain (outside the CDR3, taken from reference TRBV2 and TRBJ1-5): EPEVTQTPSHQVTQMGQEVILRCVPISNHLYFYWYRQILGQKVEFLVSFYNNEISEKSEIFDDQFSVERPDGSNFTLKIRSTKLEDSAMYFCASSEGGNSGGLSNQPQHFGDGTRLSIL.

This chain connects TRBV9 to TRBJ2-7, with 7 bases fitting TRBD2. Germline V gene sequence: CDR1 SGDLS, CDR2 YYNGEE. This CDR3 spans 15 amino acids. With 0 bases clipped from V and 1 base from J, the junction kept 4 bases outside the gene matches. CDR3 loop: CASSVGASGSYEQYF. The CDR3 DNA is TGTGCCAGCAGCGTAGGGGCTAGCGGTTCCTACGAGCAGTACTTC.

This chain links TRBV2 with TRBJ2-5; no reliable D call. Germline V CDR1 and CDR2: SNHLY, FYNNEI. The CDR3 contains 11 residues. Trimming shortened V by 3 bases and J by 3 bases, and 2 bases separated the two germline ends. The CDR3 region has the DNA TGTGCCAGCAGTGAGGAAGAGACCCAGTACTTC. It is translated as CASSEEETQYF.

The chain employs TRBV14 and TRBJ2-7; 9 bases line up with TRBD1. Germline lookup yields CDR1 SGHDN and CDR2 FVKESK. The CDR3 has 16 amino acids. V was clipped by 1 base and J by 3 bases; unmatched bases: 7. CDR3 loop: CASSQVVGTGFYEQYF. CDR3 nucleotide sequence: TGTGCCAGCAGCCAAGTTGTGGGGACAGGGTTCTACGAGCAGTACTTC.

V is TRBV19 and J is TRBJ2-5, with TRBD2 as a possible D gene (6 bases). CDR3 length: 13 residues. V was trimmed by 6 bases and J by 5 bases, leaving 13 bases between them. Germline loops: CDR1 LNHDA, CDR2 SQIVND (reference sequence). The CDR3 sequence: CASSLEGWETQYF. The DNA for the CDR3 is TGTGCCAGTAGCCTGGAGGGATGGGAGACCCAGTACTTC.

CDR3 amino acids: CASSLPGLAGGEQFF. DNA of the CDR3: TGTGCCAGCAGCTTACCCGGACTAGCGGGAGGGGAGCAGTTCTTC. The chain carries TRBV7-8 and TRBJ2-1, with 15 nucleotides matching TRBD2. V gave up 2 bases and J gave up 10 bases; unmatched junction bases: 3. The germline CDR1 and CDR2 sequences are SGHVS and FQNEAQ. This CDR3 spans 15 amino acids.

The J gene is TRBJ1-1, the V gene TRBV30; the D gene is possibly TRBD1 (6 bases). Trimming removed 6 bases from V and 0 bases from J, with 14 bases in between. Germline CDR1 GTSNPN, CDR2 SVGIG (reference sequence). The CDR3 covers 14 residues. CDR3 sequence: CACFQGPMNTEAFF. In nucleotides, the CDR3 is TGTGCCTGCTTCCAGGGGCCCATGAACACTGAAGCTTTCTTT.

As to this clone: At the DNA level, this CDR3 is encoded by other sequences in the same sample as well. V and J are TRBV27 and TRBJ1-5; TRBD1 aligns across 7 bases. Germline V CDR1 and CDR2: MNHEY, SMNVEV (reference sequence). The CDR3 consists of 14 residues. The junction had 3 bases not matched to a gene; V was cut back by 5 bases and J by 2 bases. CDR3 in DNA: TGTGCCAGCAGTCTTACAGGGGGCAATCAGCCCCAGCATTTT. Its translation is CASSLTGGNQPQHF.